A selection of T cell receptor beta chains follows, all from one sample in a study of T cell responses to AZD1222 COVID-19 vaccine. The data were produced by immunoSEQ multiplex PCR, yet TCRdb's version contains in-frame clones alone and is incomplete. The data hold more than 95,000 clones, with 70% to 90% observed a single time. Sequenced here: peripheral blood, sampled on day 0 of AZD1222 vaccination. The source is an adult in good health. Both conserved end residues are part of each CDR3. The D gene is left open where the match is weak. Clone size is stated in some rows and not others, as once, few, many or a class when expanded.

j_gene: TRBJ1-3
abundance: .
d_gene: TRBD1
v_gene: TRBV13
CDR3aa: CASSFVPGTDSGNTIYF
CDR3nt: TGTGCCAGCAGCTTCGTTCCCGGGACAGACTCTGGAAACACCATATATTTT

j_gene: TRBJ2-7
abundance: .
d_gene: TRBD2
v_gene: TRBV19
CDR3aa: CASSTLGGSYEQYF
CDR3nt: TGTGCCAGTAGTACACTCGGGGGGTCATACGAGCAGTACTTC

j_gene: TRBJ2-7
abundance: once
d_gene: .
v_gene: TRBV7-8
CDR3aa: CASSLGAYEQYF
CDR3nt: TGTGCCAGCAGCTTAGGGGCTTACGAGCAGTACTTC

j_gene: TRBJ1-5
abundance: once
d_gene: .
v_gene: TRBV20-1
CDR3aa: CSASERGRGPQHF
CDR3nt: TGCAGTGCTAGTGAGAGGGGCCGGGGGCCCCAGCATTTT

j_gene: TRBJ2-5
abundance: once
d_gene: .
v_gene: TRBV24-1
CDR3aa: CATSDPAGEETQYF
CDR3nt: TGTGCCACCAGTGACCCGGCAGGGGAAGAGACCCAGTACTTC

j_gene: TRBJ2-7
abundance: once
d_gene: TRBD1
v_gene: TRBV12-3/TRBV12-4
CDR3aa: CACGTAISYEQYF
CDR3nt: TGTGCCTGTGGGACAGCTATATCCTACGAGCAGTACTTC

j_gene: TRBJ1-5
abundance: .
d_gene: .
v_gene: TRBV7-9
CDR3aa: CASSLERDQPQHF
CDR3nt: TGTGCCAGCAGCTTAGAACGGGATCAGCCCCAGCATTTT

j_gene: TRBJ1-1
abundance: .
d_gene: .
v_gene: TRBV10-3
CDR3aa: CAISGRDTEAFF
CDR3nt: TGTGCCATCAGTGGCAGGGACACTGAAGCTTTCTTT

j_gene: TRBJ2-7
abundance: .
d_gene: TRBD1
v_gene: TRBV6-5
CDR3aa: CASSSPFRTGGSQYF
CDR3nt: TGTGCCAGCAGTTCCCCCTTTAGGACAGGTGGTTCTCAGTACTTC

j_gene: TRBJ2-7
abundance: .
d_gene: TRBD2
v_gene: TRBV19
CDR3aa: CASSIGRTSGRAYEQYF
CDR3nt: TGTGCCAGTAGTATAGGAAGGACTAGCGGGAGGGCCTACGAGCAGTACTTC

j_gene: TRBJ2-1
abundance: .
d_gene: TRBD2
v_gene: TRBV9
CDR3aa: CASSGRLAGVNEQFF
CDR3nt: TGTGCCAGCAGCGGAAGACTAGCGGGAGTTAATGAGCAGTTCTTC

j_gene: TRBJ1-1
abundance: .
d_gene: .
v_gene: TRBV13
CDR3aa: CASSPTGGNTEAFF
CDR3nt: TGTGCCAGCAGCCCCACCGGGGGAAACACTGAAGCTTTCTTT

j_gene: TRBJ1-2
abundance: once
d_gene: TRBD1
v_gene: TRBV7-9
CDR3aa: CASSFSATAGQRNYGYTF
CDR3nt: TGTGCCAGCAGCTTTTCGGCTACCGCGGGACAGAGGAACTATGGCTACACCTTC

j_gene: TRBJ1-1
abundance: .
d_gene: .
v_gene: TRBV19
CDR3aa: CASIRQAPFRENTEAFF
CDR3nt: TGTGCCAGTATACGGCAGGCCCCATTTCGGGAGAACACTGAAGCTTTCTTT

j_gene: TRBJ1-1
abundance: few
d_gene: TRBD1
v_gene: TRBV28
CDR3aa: CASSRRGRGTEAFF
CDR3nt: TGTGCCAGCAGTAGGAGGGGGCGCGGCACTGAAGCTTTCTTT

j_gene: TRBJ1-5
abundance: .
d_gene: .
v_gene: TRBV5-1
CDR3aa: CASSLYPGIRANQPQHF
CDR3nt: TGCGCCAGCAGCTTGTACCCGGGGATTAGGGCAAATCAGCCCCAGCATTTT

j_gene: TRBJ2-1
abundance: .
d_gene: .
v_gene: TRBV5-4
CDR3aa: CASSLEQADEQFF
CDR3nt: TGTGCCAGCAGCTTGGAACAGGCGGATGAGCAGTTCTTC

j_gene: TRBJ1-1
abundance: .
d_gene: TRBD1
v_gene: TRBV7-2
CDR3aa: CASSPTTGAGNTEAFF
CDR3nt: TGTGCCAGCAGCCCAACCACAGGGGCGGGGAACACTGAAGCTTTCTTT

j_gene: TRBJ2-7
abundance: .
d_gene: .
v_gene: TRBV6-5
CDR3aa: CASSPQAGPTYEQYF
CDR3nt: TGTGCCAGCAGTCCTCAAGCGGGCCCTACCTACGAGCAGTACTTC

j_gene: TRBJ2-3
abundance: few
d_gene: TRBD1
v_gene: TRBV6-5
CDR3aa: CASTINRGTDTQYF
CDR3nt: TGTGCCAGCACTATAAACAGGGGAACAGATACGCAGTATTTT

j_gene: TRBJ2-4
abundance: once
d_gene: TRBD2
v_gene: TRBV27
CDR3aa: CASSWGGGPEYIQYF
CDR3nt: TGTGCCAGCAGTTGGGGGGGAGGGCCCGAGTACATTCAGTACTTC

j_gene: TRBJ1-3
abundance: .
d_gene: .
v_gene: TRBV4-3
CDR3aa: CASSQDTAGNTIYF
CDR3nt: TGCGCCAGCAGCCAGGACACAGCTGGAAACACCATATATTTT

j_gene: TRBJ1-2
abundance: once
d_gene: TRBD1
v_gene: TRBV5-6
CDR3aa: CASRQGALRGYTF
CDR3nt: TGTGCCAGCAGGCAGGGGGCTTTACGGGGCTACACCTTC

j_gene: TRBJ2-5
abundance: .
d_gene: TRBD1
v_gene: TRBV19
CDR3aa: CASSTGTGGPETQYF
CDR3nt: TGTGCCAGTAGTACTGGGACAGGGGGTCCGGAGACCCAGTACTTC

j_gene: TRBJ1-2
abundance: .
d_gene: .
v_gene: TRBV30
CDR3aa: CAWSFGRANYGYTF
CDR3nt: TGTGCCTGGTCGTTCGGGAGAGCTAACTATGGCTACACCTTC

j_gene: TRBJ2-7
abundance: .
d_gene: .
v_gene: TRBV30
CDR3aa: CAGRGGPVDEQYF
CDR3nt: TGTGCCGGGAGGGGGGGGCCCGTTGACGAGCAGTACTTC

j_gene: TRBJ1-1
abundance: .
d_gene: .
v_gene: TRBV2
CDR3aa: CASSDRVRPEAFF
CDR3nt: TGTGCCAGCAGTGACAGGGTTAGGCCTGAAGCTTTCTTT

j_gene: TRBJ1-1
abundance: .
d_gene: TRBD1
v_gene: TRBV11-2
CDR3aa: CASSPLGQGSRTEAFF
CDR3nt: TGTGCCAGCAGCCCCCTGGGACAGGGGAGTAGAACTGAAGCTTTCTTT

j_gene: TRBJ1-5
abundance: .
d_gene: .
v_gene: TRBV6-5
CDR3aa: CASSYRAGASNQPQHF
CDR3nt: TGTGCCAGCAGTTACCGGGCAGGGGCTAGCAATCAGCCCCAGCATTTT

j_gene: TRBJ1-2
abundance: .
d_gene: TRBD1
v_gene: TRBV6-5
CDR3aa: CASSPTGDQGYTF
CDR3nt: TGTGCCAGCAGTCCGACAGGGGACCAGGGCTACACCTTC

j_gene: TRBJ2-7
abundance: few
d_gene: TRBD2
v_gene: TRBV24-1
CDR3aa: CATSDLYRTRGTYEQYF
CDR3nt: TGTGCCACCAGTGATTTGTACCGGACTAGGGGAACCTACGAGCAGTACTTC